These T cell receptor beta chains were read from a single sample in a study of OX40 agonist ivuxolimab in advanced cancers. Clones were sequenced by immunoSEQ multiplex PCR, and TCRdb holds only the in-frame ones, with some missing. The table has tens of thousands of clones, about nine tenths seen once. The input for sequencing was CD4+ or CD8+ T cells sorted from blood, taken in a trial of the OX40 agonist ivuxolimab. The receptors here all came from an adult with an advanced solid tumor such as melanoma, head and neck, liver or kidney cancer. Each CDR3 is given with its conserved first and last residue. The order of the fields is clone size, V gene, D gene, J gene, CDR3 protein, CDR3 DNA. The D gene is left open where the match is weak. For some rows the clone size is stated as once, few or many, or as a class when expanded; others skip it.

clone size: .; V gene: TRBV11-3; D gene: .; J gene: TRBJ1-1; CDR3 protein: CASSSTSGSGAFF; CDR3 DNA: TGTGCCAGCAGCTCCACCTCAGGTTCAGGAGCTTTCTTT
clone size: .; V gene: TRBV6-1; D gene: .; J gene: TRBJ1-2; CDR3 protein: CASVPQDNHPYGYTF; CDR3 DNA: TGTGCCAGCGTACCCCAGGACAACCACCCCTATGGCTACACCTTC
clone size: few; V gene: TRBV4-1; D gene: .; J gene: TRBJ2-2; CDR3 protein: CASSPQGNTGELFF; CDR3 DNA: TGCGCCAGCAGCCCCCAGGGAAACACCGGGGAGCTGTTTTTT
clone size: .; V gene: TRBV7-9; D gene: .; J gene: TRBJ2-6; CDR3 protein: CASSLAVSGANVLTF; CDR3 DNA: TGTGCCAGCAGCTTAGCGGTCTCTGGGGCCAACGTCCTGACTTTC
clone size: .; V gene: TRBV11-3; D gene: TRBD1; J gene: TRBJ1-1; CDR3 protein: CASSLDRGSSTEAFF; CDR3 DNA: TGTGCCAGCAGCTTAGACAGGGGGTCGAGTACTGAAGCTTTCTTT
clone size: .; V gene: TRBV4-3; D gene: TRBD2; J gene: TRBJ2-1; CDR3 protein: CASSLERGALYNEQFF; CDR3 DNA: TGCGCCAGCAGCCTCGAGCGGGGGGCTCTTTACAATGAGCAGTTCTTC
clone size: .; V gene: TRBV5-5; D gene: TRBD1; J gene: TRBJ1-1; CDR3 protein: CASSFQGQPPGAFF; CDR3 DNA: TGTGCCAGCAGCTTCCAGGGACAGCCCCCGGGGGCTTTCTTT
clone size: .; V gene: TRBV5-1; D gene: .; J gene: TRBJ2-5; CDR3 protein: CASRSGTALQETQYF; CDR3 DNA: TGCGCCAGCAGGTCCGGGACGGCCCTCCAAGAGACCCAGTACTTC
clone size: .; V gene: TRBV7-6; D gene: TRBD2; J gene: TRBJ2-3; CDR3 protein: CASSLGTSKPDTQYF; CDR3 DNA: TGTGCCAGCAGCTTAGGGACTAGCAAGCCAGATACGCAGTATTTT
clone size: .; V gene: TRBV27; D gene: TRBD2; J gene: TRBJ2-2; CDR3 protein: CASSLDPSSGSGTGELFF; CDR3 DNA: TGTGCCAGCAGTTTAGACCCCTCTAGCGGGAGTGGGACCGGGGAGCTGTTTTTT
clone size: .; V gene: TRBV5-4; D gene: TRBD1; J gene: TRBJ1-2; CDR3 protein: CASTTTGHYGYTF; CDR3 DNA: TGTGCCAGCACGACGACAGGGCACTATGGCTACACCTTC